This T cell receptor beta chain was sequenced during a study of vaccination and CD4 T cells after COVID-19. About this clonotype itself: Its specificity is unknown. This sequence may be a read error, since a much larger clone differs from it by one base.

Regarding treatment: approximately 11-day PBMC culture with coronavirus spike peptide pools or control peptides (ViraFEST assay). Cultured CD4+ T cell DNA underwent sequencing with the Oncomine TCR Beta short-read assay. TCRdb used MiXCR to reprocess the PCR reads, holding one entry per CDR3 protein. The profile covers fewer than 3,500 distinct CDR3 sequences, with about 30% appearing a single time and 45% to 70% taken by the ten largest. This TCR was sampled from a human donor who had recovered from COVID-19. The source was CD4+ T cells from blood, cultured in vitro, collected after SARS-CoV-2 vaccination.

The CDR3 DNA reads TGTGCCAGCAGCCCCCAGGGACAGGGACGCTACGAGCAGCACTTC. Translated: CASSPQGQGRYEQHF. The chain combines TRBV7-2 with TRBJ2-7; 9 bases are a match to TRBD1. There are 15 residues in the CDR3. Germline CDR1 is SGHTA and CDR2 is FQGNSA.